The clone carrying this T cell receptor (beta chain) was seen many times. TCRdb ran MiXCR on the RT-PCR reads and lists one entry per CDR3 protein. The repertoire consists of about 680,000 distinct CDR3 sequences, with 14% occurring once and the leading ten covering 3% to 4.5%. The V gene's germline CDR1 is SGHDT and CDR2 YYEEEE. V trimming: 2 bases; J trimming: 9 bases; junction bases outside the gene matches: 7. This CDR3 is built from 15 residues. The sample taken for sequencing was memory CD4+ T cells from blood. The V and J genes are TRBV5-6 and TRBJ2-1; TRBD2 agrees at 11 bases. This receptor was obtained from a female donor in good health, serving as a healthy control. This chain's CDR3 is CASSFSGRERGEQFF. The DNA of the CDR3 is TGTGCCAGCAGCTTTAGCGGGAGGGAACGGGGTGAGCAGTTCTTC.